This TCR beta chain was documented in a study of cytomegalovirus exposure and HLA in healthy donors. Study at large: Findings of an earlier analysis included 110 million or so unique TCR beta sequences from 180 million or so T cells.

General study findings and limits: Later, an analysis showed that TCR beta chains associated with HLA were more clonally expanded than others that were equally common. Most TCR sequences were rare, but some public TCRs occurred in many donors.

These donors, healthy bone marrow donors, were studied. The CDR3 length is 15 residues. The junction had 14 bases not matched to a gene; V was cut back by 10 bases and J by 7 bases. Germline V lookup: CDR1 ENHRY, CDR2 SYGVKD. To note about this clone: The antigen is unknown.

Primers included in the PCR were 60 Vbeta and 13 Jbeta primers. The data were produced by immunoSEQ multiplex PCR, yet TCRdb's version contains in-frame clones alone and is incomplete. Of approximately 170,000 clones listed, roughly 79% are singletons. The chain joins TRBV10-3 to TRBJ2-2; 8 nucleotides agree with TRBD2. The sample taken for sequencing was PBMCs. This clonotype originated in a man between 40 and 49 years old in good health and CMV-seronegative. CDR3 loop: CATVAGKGDGGELFF. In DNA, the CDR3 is TGTGCCACCGTAGCGGGAAAAGGTGATGGCGGGGAGCTGTTTTTT.